A selection of T cell receptor beta chains follows, all from one sample in a study of blood T cells in healthy people across ages. TCRdb fed the 5' RACE reads into MiXCR, producing one record per CDR3 protein. The table includes roughly 800,000 distinct CDR3 sequences, 58% detected once. The sequenced material came from blood. These receptors were taken from a man aged 25-45 years in good health. Both conserved end residues are part of each CDR3. The order of the fields is V gene, clone size, J gene, D gene, CDR3 DNA, CDR3 protein. The D gene is left open where the match is weak. Clone size is stated in some rows and not others, as once, few, many or a class when expanded.

v_gene: TRBV7-2
abundance: NA
j_gene: TRBJ2-2
d_gene: NA
CDR3nt: TGTGCCAGCAGTCCTACCTTGGGCGGGGAGCTGTTTTTT
CDR3aa: CASSPTLGGELFF

v_gene: TRBV7-2
abundance: NA
j_gene: TRBJ1-5
d_gene: NA
CDR3nt: TGTGCCAGCAGCTTAGGCGGCGACAAGCCCCAGCATTTT
CDR3aa: CASSLGGDKPQHF

v_gene: TRBV5-1
abundance: NA
j_gene: TRBJ2-1
d_gene: NA
CDR3nt: TGCGCCAGCAGCCCCGGCGCAGCCAGCTCCTACAATGAGCAGTTCTTC
CDR3aa: CASSPGAASSYNEQFF

v_gene: TRBV7-6
abundance: NA
j_gene: TRBJ1-6
d_gene: TRBD1
CDR3nt: TGTGCCAGCAGCTTAGAACCAGGGGGAGATTCACCCCTCCACTTT
CDR3aa: CASSLEPGGDSPLHF

v_gene: TRBV7-2
abundance: once
j_gene: TRBJ1-1
d_gene: NA
CDR3nt: TGTGCCAGCAGCAGGGGAACAGGCCAGAACACTGAAGCTTTCTTT
CDR3aa: CASSRGTGQNTEAFF

v_gene: TRBV7-2
abundance: NA
j_gene: TRBJ2-7
d_gene: NA
CDR3nt: TGTGCCAGCAGCTCCCAAACAGGGAGCTCCTACGAGCAGTACTTC
CDR3aa: CASSSQTGSSYEQYF

v_gene: TRBV20-1
abundance: NA
j_gene: TRBJ2-3
d_gene: TRBD2
CDR3nt: TGCAGTACGGGACTAGCAAATTCAGATACGCAGTATTTT
CDR3aa: CSTGLANSDTQYF

v_gene: TRBV5-1
abundance: NA
j_gene: TRBJ2-1
d_gene: NA
CDR3nt: TGCGCCAGCAGCTCACGGAATAACGCGAATGAGCAGTTCTTC
CDR3aa: CASSSRNNANEQFF

v_gene: TRBV7-9
abundance: NA
j_gene: TRBJ1-1
d_gene: NA
CDR3nt: TGTGCCAGCAGCTTAGAGTATTTTAACACTGAAGCTTTCTTT
CDR3aa: CASSLEYFNTEAFF

v_gene: TRBV4-3
abundance: NA
j_gene: TRBJ2-4
d_gene: NA
CDR3nt: TGCGCCAGCAGCCACGCGACGGGACTCGGAAACAGTCAGTACTTC
CDR3aa: CASSHATGLGNSQYF

v_gene: TRBV14
abundance: NA
j_gene: TRBJ2-3
d_gene: NA
CDR3nt: TGTGCCAGCAGCCAAGATGGGTTCCCGCCTTACACAGATACGCAGTATTTT
CDR3aa: CASSQDGFPPYTDTQYF

v_gene: TRBV25-1
abundance: NA
j_gene: TRBJ1-1
d_gene: NA
CDR3nt: TGTGCCTCGACCGACAGAGGCGTGGCAAAAGCTTTCTTT
CDR3aa: CASTDRGVAKAFF

v_gene: TRBV7-9
abundance: NA
j_gene: TRBJ2-7
d_gene: TRBD1
CDR3nt: TGTGCCAGCAGGACGACAGGGGGGGCCTACGAGCAGTACTTC
CDR3aa: CASRTTGGAYEQYF

v_gene: TRBV20-1
abundance: NA
j_gene: TRBJ2-1
d_gene: TRBD2
CDR3nt: TGCAGTGCTAGGTTTCCGGGGGGCGGGGGGAATGAGCAGTTCTTC
CDR3aa: CSARFPGGGGNEQFF

v_gene: TRBV12-3/TRBV12-4
abundance: NA
j_gene: TRBJ2-5
d_gene: NA
CDR3nt: TGTGCCAGCAGTGTTCGGGGTTCGGAGACCCAGTACTTC
CDR3aa: CASSVRGSETQYF

v_gene: TRBV4-2
abundance: NA
j_gene: TRBJ2-5
d_gene: TRBD1
CDR3nt: TGTGCCAGCAGCCAAGACCGAGGGACAGCTCTATCGGAGCAGTACTTC
CDR3aa: CASSQDRGTALSEQYF

v_gene: TRBV7-2
abundance: NA
j_gene: TRBJ2-1
d_gene: TRBD2
CDR3nt: TGTGCCAGCAGCTTCACTAGCGGGAGCGGGAATGAGCAGTTCTTC
CDR3aa: CASSFTSGSGNEQFF

v_gene: TRBV28
abundance: NA
j_gene: TRBJ2-3
d_gene: NA
CDR3nt: TGTGCCAGCAGTTTAGCGGGACGAGGTGGACTTATCTCTAGCACAGATACGCAGTATTTT
CDR3aa: CASSLAGRGGLISSTDTQYF

v_gene: TRBV29-1
abundance: NA
j_gene: TRBJ2-3
d_gene: TRBD1
CDR3nt: TGCAGCGTCCCCGGGACAGGGAATACGGATACGCAGTATTTT
CDR3aa: CSVPGTGNTDTQYF

v_gene: TRBV10-3
abundance: NA
j_gene: TRBJ2-1
d_gene: TRBD2
CDR3nt: TGTGCCATCAGTCCTCCAAAAGCGGGACTCTACAATGAGCAGTTCTTC
CDR3aa: CAISPPKAGLYNEQFF

v_gene: TRBV20-1
abundance: few
j_gene: TRBJ1-2
d_gene: NA
CDR3nt: TGCGTGTTCAGGGATGACTATGGCTACACCTTC
CDR3aa: CVFRDDYGYTF

v_gene: TRBV5-1
abundance: NA
j_gene: TRBJ1-1
d_gene: NA
CDR3nt: TGCGCCAGCATGGGAGACTCTGAAGCTTTCTTT
CDR3aa: CASMGDSEAFF

v_gene: TRBV20-1
abundance: NA
j_gene: TRBJ2-7
d_gene: NA
CDR3nt: TGCAGTGCTAGTCCCAGGGGCCACGAGCAGTACTTC
CDR3aa: CSASPRGHEQYF

v_gene: TRBV11-3
abundance: once
j_gene: TRBJ2-1
d_gene: TRBD2
CDR3nt: TGTGCCAGCAGCGGGAGCGGGAGTGATGAGCAGTTCTTC
CDR3aa: CASSGSGSDEQFF

v_gene: TRBV5-1
abundance: NA
j_gene: TRBJ2-7
d_gene: TRBD1
CDR3nt: TGCGCCAGCAGTATCTCCCCCCAGGGGGCCGTCTACGAGCAGTACTTC
CDR3aa: CASSISPQGAVYEQYF

v_gene: TRBV20-1
abundance: many
j_gene: TRBJ2-3
d_gene: TRBD2
CDR3nt: TGCAGTGCCCCAACTAGCGGGAGGGAGGCAGATACGCAGTATTTT
CDR3aa: CSAPTSGREADTQYF

v_gene: TRBV12-5
abundance: once
j_gene: TRBJ2-1
d_gene: NA
CDR3nt: TGTGCTAGTGGTACGACCCCCAATGAGCAGTTCTTC
CDR3aa: CASGTTPNEQFF

v_gene: TRBV28
abundance: NA
j_gene: TRBJ1-1
d_gene: NA
CDR3nt: TGTGCCAGCAGTTCGACAGCTTTAGGCACTGAAGCTTTCTTT
CDR3aa: CASSSTALGTEAFF

v_gene: TRBV20-1
abundance: many
j_gene: TRBJ1-3
d_gene: TRBD1
CDR3nt: TGCAGTGCTAGCGACAGGGGAACTGGAAACACCATATATTTT
CDR3aa: CSASDRGTGNTIYF

v_gene: TRBV20-1
abundance: NA
j_gene: TRBJ2-7
d_gene: NA
CDR3nt: TGCAGTGTCATCGGGGTTAAGAATGAGCAGTACTTC
CDR3aa: CSVIGVKNEQYF

v_gene: TRBV6-5
abundance: NA
j_gene: TRBJ1-6
d_gene: NA
CDR3nt: TGTGCCAGCAGTTACTCCGGCGACAGGCTAGGATCACCCCTCCACTTT
CDR3aa: CASSYSGDRLGSPLHF